This is a list of T cell receptor beta chains from one sample in a study of HIV-infected patients and healthy controls. TCRdb fed the 5' RACE reads into MiXCR, producing one record per CDR3 protein. The data contain 8,500 to 11,000 distinct CDR3 sequences, 7.5% to 9% of them singletons. What was sequenced was blood. All receptors derive from an adult in good health. CDR3s include the opening cysteine and the closing phenylalanine or tryptophan. A D gene is named only where the DNA matches it firmly. Size is stated for part of the rows, as once, few or many counts, or as a class when the clone is expanded.

>TRBJ1-2|NA|many|TRBV10-2
TGCGCCAGCAGTGGAGGCCTTGGCTACACCTTC
CASSGGLGYTF
>TRBJ1-1|NA|few|TRBV5-1
TGCGCCAGCAGCTCAGGGGATGGGTACACTGAAGCTTTCTTT
CASSSGDGYTEAFF
>TRBJ2-6|NA|medium-sized|TRBV18
TGTGCCAGCTCACCAGGTGCAAGCACCGGGGCCAACGTCCTGACTTTC
CASSPGASTGANVLTF
>TRBJ1-3|NA|NA|TRBV6-1
TGTGCCAGCAAGAGGGAACCTGGAAACACCATATATTTT
CASKREPGNTIYF
>TRBJ2-5|NA|NA|TRBV5-4
TGTGCCAGCAGCTCGGTACTAGGCATAGGGCAAGAGACCCAGTACTTC
CASSSVLGIGQETQYF
>TRBJ2-3|NA|NA|TRBV5-1
TGCGCCAGCAGCTATCCACAGGATCCTAAGCAGTATTTT
CASSYPQDPKQYF
>TRBJ1-1|TRBD1|medium-sized|TRBV5-1
TGCGCCAGCAGTGCCGAGCCGTCCGGGACAGGGGGCTCTGGCGCTGAAGCTTTCTTT
CASSAEPSGTGGSGAEAFF
>TRBJ1-2|TRBD1|NA|TRBV3-1
TGTGCCAGCAGCCAAAGGACAGGAGAAGGCTACACCTTC
CASSQRTGEGYTF
>TRBJ1-2|NA|medium-sized|TRBV6-6
TGTGCCAGCAGTTTCGACAGTCGAGGCTACACCTTC
CASSFDSRGYTF
>TRBJ2-4|TRBD1|many|TRBV6-1
TGTGCCAGCAGTGAAGCGTCGACAGGGACCAAAAAAAACATTCAGTACTTC
CASSEASTGTKKNIQYF
>TRBJ2-7|NA|NA|TRBV19
TGTGCCAGTAGTCCAGGGGGAGGAGAGCAGTACTTC
CASSPGGGEQYF
>TRBJ1-5|NA|medium-sized|TRBV6-5
TGTGCCAGCAGAACAGAAGGCAATCAGCCCCAGCATTTT
CASRTEGNQPQHF
>TRBJ2-7|NA|few|TRBV5-1
TGCGCCAGCAGGCCAGGGGACTCTTCCTACGAGCAGTACTTC
CASRPGDSSYEQYF
>TRBJ1-5|NA|few|TRBV27
TGTGCCAGCAGTTTATCGGGGCTGGGCAATCAGCCCCAGCATTTT
CASSLSGLGNQPQHF
>TRBJ2-3|TRBD2|NA|TRBV24-1
TGTGCCACCAGTGACCCGGGACTAGCGGGCACGGCAGATACGCAGTATTTT
CATSDPGLAGTADTQYF
>TRBJ1-4|NA|many|TRBV5-1
TGCGCCAGCAGCTTAGGGCCCACCGGGGAAAAACTGTTTTTT
CASSLGPTGEKLFF
>TRBJ1-2|NA|medium-sized|TRBV5-6
TGTGCCAGCAGCTTGGTAGCAGGGGAAGTCTATGGCTACACCTTC
CASSLVAGEVYGYTF
>TRBJ1-2|TRBD1|many|TRBV6-6
TGTGCCAGCAGGGGACAGGGGGCGGAAGGCTACACCTTC
CASRGQGAEGYTF
>TRBJ1-5|TRBD1|many|TRBV6-5
TGTGCCAGCAGTTACTCGGCAGGGGGAGGACAGCCCCAGCATTTT
CASSYSAGGGQPQHF
>TRBJ2-7|NA|medium-sized|TRBV5-4
TGTGCCAGCAGCTCCGGGACGGCGAGCTCCTACGAGCAGTACTTC
CASSSGTASSYEQYF
>TRBJ1-1|NA|many|TRBV21-1
TGTGCCAGCAGCAAGGGCCGTATCGGACAGGGGGTGAACACTGAAGCTTTCTTT
CASSKGRIGQGVNTEAFF
>TRBJ1-2|NA|NA|TRBV6-6
TGTGCCAGCAGTTACACCTCCGGGACCCGCTATGGCTACACCTTC
CASSYTSGTRYGYTF
>TRBJ2-5|TRBD2|NA|TRBV7-8
TGTGCCAGCAGCTTAGATCTAGCGGGGGGGCCGGAGACCCAGTACTTC
CASSLDLAGGPETQYF
>TRBJ1-5|TRBD1|medium-sized|TRBV6-1
TGTGCCAGCATCCAGGGGGTCAGACAGCCCCAGCATTTT
CASIQGVRQPQHF
>TRBJ1-1|NA|medium-sized|TRBV10-1
TGCGCCAGCAGTGAGTCCCGACAGACTATGAACACTGAAGCTTTCTTT
CASSESRQTMNTEAFF
>TRBJ1-1|NA|medium-sized|TRBV5-5
TGTGCCAGCAGCTTAGACGGACGGATGAACACTGAAGCTTTCTTT
CASSLDGRMNTEAFF
>TRBJ1-1|NA|medium-sized|TRBV11-2
TGTGCCAGCAGCCCCAGGATCGCCTGGGGCACTGAAGCTTTCTTT
CASSPRIAWGTEAFF
>TRBJ1-2|NA|medium-sized|TRBV12-3/TRBV12-4
TGTGCCAGCAGTCATACCGTTCAAGGCTACACCTTC
CASSHTVQGYTF
>TRBJ1-5|NA|medium-sized|TRBV2
TGTGCCAGCAGAAATAGAAATCAGCCCCAGCATTTT
CASRNRNQPQHF
>TRBJ2-1|NA|many|TRBV14
TGTGCCAGCAGCCAAGCCTACCGACTAAGCTCCTACAATGAGCAGTTCTTC
CASSQAYRLSSYNEQFF
>TRBJ1-4|NA|medium-sized|TRBV4-1
TGCGCCAGCAGCCAGGGTTTTGAAAAACTGTTTTTT
CASSQGFEKLFF
>TRBJ1-5|TRBD1|many|TRBV5-1
TGCGCCAGCAGCTGGGGGACAGGTCTGAGCAATCAGCCCCAGCATTTT
CASSWGTGLSNQPQHF
>TRBJ1-5|NA|many|TRBV18
TGTGCCAGCTCACCAAGGGGTGGGAATCAGCCCCAGCATTTT
CASSPRGGNQPQHF
>TRBJ1-1|TRBD1|NA|TRBV12-3/TRBV12-4
TGTGCCAGCAATCCATTGGGACAGAGGAACACTGAAGCTTTCTTT
CASNPLGQRNTEAFF
>TRBJ2-4|NA|many|TRBV21-1
TGTGCCAGCAGCAAAGCCCCTCTGCACATTCAGTACTTC
CASSKAPLHIQYF
>TRBJ2-7|NA|many|TRBV19
TGTGCCAGTAGTCTTACACAGGGACTGGTCTACGAGCAGTACTTC
CASSLTQGLVYEQYF